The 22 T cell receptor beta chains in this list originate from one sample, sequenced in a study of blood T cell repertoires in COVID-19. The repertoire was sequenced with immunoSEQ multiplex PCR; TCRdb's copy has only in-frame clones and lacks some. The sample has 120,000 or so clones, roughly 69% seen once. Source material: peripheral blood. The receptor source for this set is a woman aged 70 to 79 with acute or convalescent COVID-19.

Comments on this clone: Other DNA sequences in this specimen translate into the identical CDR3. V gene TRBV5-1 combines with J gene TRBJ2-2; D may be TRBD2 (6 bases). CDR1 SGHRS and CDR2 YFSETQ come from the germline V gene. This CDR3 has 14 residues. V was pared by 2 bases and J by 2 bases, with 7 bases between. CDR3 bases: TGCGCCAGCAGCTTCGGGGGTAACACCGGGGAGCTGTTTTTT. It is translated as CASSFGGNTGELFF.

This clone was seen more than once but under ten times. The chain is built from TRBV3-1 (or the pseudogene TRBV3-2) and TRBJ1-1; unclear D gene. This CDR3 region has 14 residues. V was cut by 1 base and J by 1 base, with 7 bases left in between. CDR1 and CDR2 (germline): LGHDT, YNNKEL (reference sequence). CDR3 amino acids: CASSQGGPNTEAFF. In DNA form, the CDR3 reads TGTGCCAGCAGCCAAGGAGGCCCGAACACTGAAGCTTTCTTT.

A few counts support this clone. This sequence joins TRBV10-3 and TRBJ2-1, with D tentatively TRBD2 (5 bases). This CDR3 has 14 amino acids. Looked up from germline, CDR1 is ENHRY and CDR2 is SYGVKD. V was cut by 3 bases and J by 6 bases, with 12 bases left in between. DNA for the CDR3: TGTGCCATCAGTGAATCGGGGATGGGCAATGAGCAGTTCTTC. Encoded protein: CAISESGMGNEQFF.

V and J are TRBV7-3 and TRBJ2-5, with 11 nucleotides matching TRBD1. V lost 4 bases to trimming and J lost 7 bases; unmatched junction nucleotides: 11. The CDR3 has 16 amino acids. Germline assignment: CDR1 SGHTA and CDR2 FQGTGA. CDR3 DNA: TGTGCCAGCAGCTCGCTAGGACAGGGGGCCGAGGGGACCCAGTACTTC. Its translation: CASSSLGQGAEGTQYF.

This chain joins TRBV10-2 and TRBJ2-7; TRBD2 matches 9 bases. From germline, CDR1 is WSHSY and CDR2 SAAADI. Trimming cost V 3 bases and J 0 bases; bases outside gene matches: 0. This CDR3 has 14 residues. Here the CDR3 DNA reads TGCGCCAGCAGTGAAGCGGGGGGCTCCTACGAGCAGTACTTC. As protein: CASSEAGGSYEQYF.

CDR3 protein: CASSLTGGETQYF. CDR3 DNA sequence: TGTGCCAGCAGCTTGACAGGTGGAGAGACCCAGTACTTC. The rearrangement links TRBV7-9 to TRBJ2-5, with TRBD1 as a possible D gene (6 bases). V lost 3 bases to trimming and J lost 4 bases, with 9 bases between them. CDR3 length: 13 amino acids. Germline V gene lookup returns CDR1 SEHNR and CDR2 FQNEAQ (reference sequence).

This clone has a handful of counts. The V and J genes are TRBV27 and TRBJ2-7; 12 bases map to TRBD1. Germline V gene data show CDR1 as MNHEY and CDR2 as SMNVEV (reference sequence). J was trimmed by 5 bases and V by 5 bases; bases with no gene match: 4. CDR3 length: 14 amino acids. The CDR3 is CASSLGTGGDEQYF. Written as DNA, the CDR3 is TGTGCCAGCAGTCTCGGGACAGGGGGCGACGAGCAGTACTTC.

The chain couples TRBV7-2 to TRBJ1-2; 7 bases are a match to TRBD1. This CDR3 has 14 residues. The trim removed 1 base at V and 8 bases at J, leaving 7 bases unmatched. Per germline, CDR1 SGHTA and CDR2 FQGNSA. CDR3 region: CASSLDRQGGGYTF. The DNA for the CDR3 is TGTGCCAGCAGCTTAGATCGACAGGGTGGAGGCTACACCTTC.

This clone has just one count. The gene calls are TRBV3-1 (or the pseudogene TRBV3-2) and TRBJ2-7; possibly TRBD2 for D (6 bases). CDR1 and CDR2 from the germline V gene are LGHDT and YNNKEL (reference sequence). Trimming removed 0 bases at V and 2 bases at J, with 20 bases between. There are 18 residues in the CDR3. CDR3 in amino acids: CASSQDNWGEPRAYEQYF. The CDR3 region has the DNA TGTGCCAGCAGCCAAGATAATTGGGGGGAGCCCCGAGCCTACGAGCAGTACTTC.

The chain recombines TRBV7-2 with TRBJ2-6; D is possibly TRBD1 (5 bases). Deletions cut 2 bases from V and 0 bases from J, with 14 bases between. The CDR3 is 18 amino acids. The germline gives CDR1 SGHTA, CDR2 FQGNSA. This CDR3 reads CASSLLSQGLSGANVLTF. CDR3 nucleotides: TGTGCCAGCAGCTTATTATCCCAGGGCCTCTCTGGGGCCAACGTCCTGACTTTC.

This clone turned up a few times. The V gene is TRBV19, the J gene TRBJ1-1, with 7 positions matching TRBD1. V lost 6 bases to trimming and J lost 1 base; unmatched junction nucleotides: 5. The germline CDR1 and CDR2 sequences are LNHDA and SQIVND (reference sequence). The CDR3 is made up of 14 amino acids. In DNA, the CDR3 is TGTGCCAGTAGGGGACAGACCAGGAACACTGAAGCTTTCTTT. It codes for CASRGQTRNTEAFF.

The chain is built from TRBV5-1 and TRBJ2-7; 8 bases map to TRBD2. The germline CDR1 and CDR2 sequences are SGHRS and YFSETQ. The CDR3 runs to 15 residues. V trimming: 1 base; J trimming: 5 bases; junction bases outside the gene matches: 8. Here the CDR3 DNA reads TGCGCCAGCAGCTTGCGGGGGCGGGAGGACGACGAGCAGTACTTC. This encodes CASSLRGREDDEQYF.

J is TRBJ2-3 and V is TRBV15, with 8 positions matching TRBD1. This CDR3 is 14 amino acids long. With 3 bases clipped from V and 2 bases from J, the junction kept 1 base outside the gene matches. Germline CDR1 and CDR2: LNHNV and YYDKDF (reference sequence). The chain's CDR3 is CATSRTGDTDTQYF. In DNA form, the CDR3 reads TGTGCCACCAGCAGGACAGGGGACACAGATACGCAGTATTTT.

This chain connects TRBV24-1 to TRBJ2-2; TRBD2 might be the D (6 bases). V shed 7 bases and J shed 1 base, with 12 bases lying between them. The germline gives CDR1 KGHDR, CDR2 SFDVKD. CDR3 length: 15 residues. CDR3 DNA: TGTGCCACCAGCGAGACTAGACAGAACACCGGGGAGCTGTTTTTT. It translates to CATSETRQNTGELFF.

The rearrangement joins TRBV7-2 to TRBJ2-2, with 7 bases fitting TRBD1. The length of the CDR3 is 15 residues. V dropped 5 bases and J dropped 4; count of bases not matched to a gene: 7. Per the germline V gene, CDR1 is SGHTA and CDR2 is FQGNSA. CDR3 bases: TGTGCCAGCAGCCCGCGACAGGGCGGCACCGGGGAGCTGTTTTTT. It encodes CASSPRQGGTGELFF. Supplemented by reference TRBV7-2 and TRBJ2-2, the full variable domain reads GAGVSQSPSNKVTEKGKDVELRCDPISGHTALYWYRQSLGQGLEFLIYFQGNSAPDKSGLPSDRFSAERTGGSVSTLTIQRTQQEDSAVYLCASSPRQGGTGELFFGEGSRLTVL.

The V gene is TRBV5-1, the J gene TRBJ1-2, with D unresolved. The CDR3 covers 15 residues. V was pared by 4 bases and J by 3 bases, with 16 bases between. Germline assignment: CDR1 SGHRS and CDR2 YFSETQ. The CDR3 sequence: CASSPWQTEDYGYTF. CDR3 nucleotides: TGCGCCAGCAGCCCCTGGCAAACTGAGGACTATGGCTACACCTTC.

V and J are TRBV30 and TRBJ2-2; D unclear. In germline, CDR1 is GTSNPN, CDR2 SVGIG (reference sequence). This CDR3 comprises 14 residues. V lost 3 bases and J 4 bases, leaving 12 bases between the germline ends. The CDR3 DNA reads TGTGCCTGGAGCCCGCTAACGGGCACCGGGGAGCTGTTTTTT. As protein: CAWSPLTGTGELFF.

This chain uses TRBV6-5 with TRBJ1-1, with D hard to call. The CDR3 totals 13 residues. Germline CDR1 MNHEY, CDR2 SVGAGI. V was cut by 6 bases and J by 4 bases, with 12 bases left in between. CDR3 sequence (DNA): TGTGCCAGCAGCCCCAACCCGAGCACTGAAGCTTTCTTT. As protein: CASSPNPSTEAFF.

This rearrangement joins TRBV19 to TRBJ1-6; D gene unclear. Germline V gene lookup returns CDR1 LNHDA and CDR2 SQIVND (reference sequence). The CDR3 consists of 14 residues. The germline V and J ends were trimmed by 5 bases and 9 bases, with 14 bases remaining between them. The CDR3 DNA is TGTGCCAGTAGTGGTCGGCAGGAGGCTTCACCCCTCCACTTT. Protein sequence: CASSGRQEASPLHF.

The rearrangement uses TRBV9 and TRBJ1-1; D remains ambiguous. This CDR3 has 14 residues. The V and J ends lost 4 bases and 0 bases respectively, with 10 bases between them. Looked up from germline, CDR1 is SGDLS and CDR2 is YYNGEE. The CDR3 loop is CASSSTQMNTEAFF. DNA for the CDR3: TGTGCCAGCAGCTCGACACAGATGAACACTGAAGCTTTCTTT.

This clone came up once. CDR3 sequence reads: CASTKTSTGGRETQYF. The CDR3 DNA is TGTGCCAGCACCAAGACCTCCACAGGGGGCCGAGAGACCCAGTACTTC. The chain couples TRBV3-1 (or the pseudogene TRBV3-2) to TRBJ2-5, with 9 bases that match TRBD1. The V gene end was trimmed by 7 bases and the J gene end by 4 bases; junction bases not matched to a gene: 13. The CDR3 runs 16 residues. CDR1 is LGHDT, CDR2 YNNKEL, per germline (reference sequence).

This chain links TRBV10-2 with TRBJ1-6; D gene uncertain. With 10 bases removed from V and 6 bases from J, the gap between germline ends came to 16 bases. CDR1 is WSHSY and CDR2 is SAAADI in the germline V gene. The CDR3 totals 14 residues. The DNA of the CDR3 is TGCGCCACCCTCGGAGCGGCTTTTAATTCACCCCTCCACTTT. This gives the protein CATLGAAFNSPLHF.